The 26 T cell receptor beta chains reported below all come from one sample, sequenced in a study of cytomegalovirus exposure and HLA in healthy donors (dated by TCRdb to between 2016 and 2019). The library relied on the immunoSEQ multiplex PCR assay. For the multiplex PCR, a mixture combining 60 forward primers for TCR Vbeta segments and 13 reverse primers for TCR Jbeta segments was used. Here the immuneACCESS table is served through TCRdb, limited to in-frame sequences with V and J called. Missing clones are a known gap in these copies; in checked studies unresolved V genes cover under half, and the rest lacks a known reason. For this sample the table gives approximately 120,000 clones, of which roughly 77% were detected only once. The biggest ten clones account for 0.9% to 1.2% of the sample. Sequencing used PBMCs. The receptor source for this set is a young woman in good health and CMV-seronegative.

Concerning this clone: The sample contains more than one DNA sequence encoding this CDR3. The rearrangement uses TRBV7-9 and TRBJ2-1; 8 bases line up with TRBD2. The length of the CDR3 is 15 residues. The V and J ends lost 5 bases and 0 bases, in that order; junction bases with no gene match: 3. From germline, CDR1 is SEHNR and CDR2 FQNEAQ (reference sequence). The CDR3 coding sequence is TGTGCCAGCAGCCTGAGCGGGAGCTCCTACAATGAGCAGTTCTTC. The encoded protein is CASSLSGSSYNEQFF.

CDR3 amino acids: CASRWGRQATGELFF. The CDR3 DNA sequence: TGTGCCAGCAGATGGGGCCGCCAGGCCACCGGGGAGCTGTTTTTT. The chain joins TRBV5-5 to TRBJ2-2; maybe TRBD1 (5 bases). The CDR3 is made up of 15 amino acids. Germline CDR1 SGHKS, CDR2 YYEKEE (reference sequence). V was cut by 5 bases and J by 4 bases, with 15 bases left in between.

The rearrangement uses TRBV5-8 and TRBJ2-3, with TRBD2 identical over 8 bases. The germline CDR1 and CDR2 sequences are SGHTS and YDEGEE. The CDR3 has 15 residues. J was trimmed by 2 bases and V by 3 bases; bases with no gene match: 5. The CDR3 DNA is TGTGCCAGCAGCTCGGGGGGGATCTACACAGATACGCAGTATTTT. Translated: CASSSGGIYTDTQYF.

The chain combines TRBV5-1 with TRBJ1-3, with D hard to call. Germline V gene data show CDR1 as SGHRS and CDR2 as YFSETQ. V was cut by 0 bases and J by 4 bases, with 11 bases left in between. CDR3 length: 15 residues. CDR3: CASSLVSGEGNTIYF. For the CDR3, the DNA is TGCGCCAGCAGCTTGGTGTCAGGCGAGGGAAACACCATATATTTT.

The V gene is TRBV7-6, the J gene TRBJ2-2; TRBD1 might be the D (6 bases). The V and J ends lost 1 base and 7 bases respectively, with 19 bases between them. Germline CDR1 SGHVS, CDR2 FNYEAQ. The CDR3 is made up of 17 amino acids. The chain's CDR3 is CASSLGGGRGGNGELFF. The CDR3 nucleotides read TGTGCCAGCAGCTTAGGAGGGGGACGAGGGGGTAACGGGGAGCTGTTTTTT.

This clone was recorded once. The gene calls are TRBV4-1 and TRBJ1-1, with D perhaps TRBD1 (6 bases). The CDR3 is 19 amino acids. V lost 0 bases and J 0 bases, leaving 20 bases between the germline ends. Germline lookup yields CDR1 MGHRA and CDR2 YSYEKL. The chain's CDR3 is CASSQEPLRGKRMNTEAFF. DNA for the CDR3: TGCGCCAGCAGCCAAGAGCCCCTCAGGGGAAAGAGGATGAACACTGAAGCTTTCTTT.

This chain links TRBV13 with TRBJ2-7, with 7 bases that match TRBD1. The CDR3 totals 13 residues. CDR1 and CDR2 (germline): PRHDT, FYEKMQ (reference sequence). V was pared by 3 bases and J by 2 bases, with 1 base of the junction left unmatched. The CDR3 is CASSLGQPYEQYF. The CDR3 nucleotides are TGTGCCAGCAGCTTGGGACAGCCCTACGAGCAGTACTTC.

The V and J genes are TRBV19 and TRBJ1-1; D remains ambiguous. Trimming shortened V by 3 bases and J by 8 bases, and 19 bases separated the two germline ends. Germline CDR1 LNHDA, CDR2 SQIVND (reference sequence). The CDR3 has 15 residues. The CDR3 region has the DNA TGTGCCAGTAGTATTCAGGCCACGGTCGGCTCGGAAGCTTTCTTT. It codes for CASSIQATVGSEAFF.

The chain joins TRBV9 to TRBJ2-1; D remains unclear. This CDR3 is built from 13 residues. Germline V gene data show CDR1 as SGDLS and CDR2 as YYNGEE. V shed 0 bases and J shed 6 bases, with 7 bases lying between them. CDR3 bases: TGTGCCAGCAGCGTAGGGCTCCTCAATGAGCAGTTCTTC. Encoded protein: CASSVGLLNEQFF.

The table lists this clone with a few counts. This chain joins TRBV6-1 and TRBJ2-6, with 10 nucleotides matching TRBD1. The CDR3 length is 17 residues. With V trimmed by 1 base and J by 4 bases, 4 bases remained unmatched. Per the germline V gene, CDR1 is MNHNS and CDR2 is SASEGT. The CDR3 DNA is TGTGCCAGCAGTGAAGGACAGGGGGCGCTGGGGGCCAACGTCCTGACTTTC. The encoded protein is CASSEGQGALGANVLTF.

Comment on this clone: At one end, the junction sequence differs from germline, possibly due to a read error. The CDR3 DNA sequence: TGTGCCACCAGTGAGGGTGAACGGCTAGCGGGTGTCTACGAGCAGTACTTC. Protein sequence: CATSEGERLAGVYEQYF. The V call is TRBV2, the J call TRBJ2-7; 8 bases agree with TRBD2. The germline CDR1 and CDR2 sequences are SNHLY and FYNNEI. The CDR3 has 17 amino acids.

This chain connects TRBV19 to TRBJ2-7; 7 bases agree with TRBD1. CDR3 length: 14 amino acids. Trimming removed 3 bases from V and 3 bases from J; junction bases left unmatched: 5. Germline CDR1 LNHDA, CDR2 SQIVND (reference sequence). The CDR3 reads CASSMEQGYYEQYF. CDR3 bases: TGTGCCAGTAGTATGGAACAGGGGTACTACGAGCAGTACTTC.

The CDR3 spells CASTLRRDSGNTIYF. The DNA for the CDR3 is TGTGCCAGCACCCTTAGGAGGGACTCTGGAAACACCATATATTTT. The chain uses TRBV6-1 and TRBJ1-3; D not certain. The V end lost 7 bases, the J end lost 0 bases, and 13 bases lay between the germline ends. CDR1 and CDR2 from the germline V gene are MNHNS and SASEGT. The CDR3 loop spans 15 amino acids.

The J gene is TRBJ1-2, the V gene TRBV6-5; 7 positions agree with TRBD1. The CDR3 sequence is 11 residues long. CDR1 is MNHEY, CDR2 SVGAGI, per germline. CDR3 DNA: TGTACCGCCAGGGGGAACTATGGCTACACCTTC. This sequence encodes CTARGNYGYTF.

The CDR3 spells CASRAPTVLYGYTF. In nucleotides, the CDR3 is TGTGCCAGCAGAGCGCCGACAGTTCTCTATGGCTACACCTTC. The gene calls are TRBV5-7 and TRBJ1-2; a weak D match, TRBD1 (5 bases). TRBV5-7 is recorded as an ORF, its role being uncertain. V lost 5 bases to trimming and J lost 4 bases, with 15 bases between them. This CDR3 spans 14 amino acids.

V gene TRBV4-2 combines with J gene TRBJ1-4, with 10 bases identical to TRBD1. The CDR3 is made up of 17 amino acids. Germline values: CDR1 LGHNA, CDR2 YNFKEQ. V gave up 5 bases and J gave up 4 bases; unmatched junction bases: 10. CDR3 nucleotide sequence: TGTGCCAGCAGCGGACAGGGGGTTCCCACGGGTAATGAAAAACTGTTTTTT. Translating it yields CASSGQGVPTGNEKLFF.

The chain carries TRBV29-1 and TRBJ2-1; 9 bases line up with TRBD1. The CDR3 has 14 amino acids. Germline-derived CDR1 and CDR2 are SQVTM and ANQGSEA. The ends lost 4 bases at V and 6 bases at J; junction bases unmatched: 7. The CDR3 DNA reads as TGCAGCGTTGTGGGGACAGGGTATGGCAATGAGCAGTTCTTC. This sequence encodes CSVVGTGYGNEQFF.

The V gene is TRBV9, the J gene TRBJ1-1; D perhaps matches TRBD1 (6 bases). The CDR3 covers 14 residues. V was cut by 3 bases and J by 4 bases, with 13 bases left in between. Germline assignment: CDR1 SGDLS and CDR2 YYNGEE. The CDR3 coding sequence is TGTGCCAGCAGCGGAGTTACAGGGAGCACTGAAGCTTTCTTT. It is translated as CASSGVTGSTEAFF.

This sequence joins TRBV5-6 and TRBJ1-5; maybe TRBD1 (5 bases). The germline V and J ends were trimmed by 0 bases and 3 bases, with 10 bases remaining between them. This CDR3 has 15 amino acids. CDR1 and CDR2 (germline): SGHDT, YYEEEE. The CDR3 protein is CASSLAAGINQPQHF. CDR3 in DNA: TGTGCCAGCAGCTTGGCAGCAGGGATCAATCAGCCCCAGCATTTT. The complete variable domain, with remaining parts taken from reference TRBV5-6 and TRBJ1-5, reads DAGVTQSPTHLIKTRGQQVTLRCSPKSGHDTVSWYQQALGQGPQFIFQYYEEEERQRGNFPDRFSGHQFPNYSSELNVNALLLGDSALYLCASSLAAGINQPQHFGDGTRLSIL.

This clone is a singleton in its sample. V and J are TRBV7-2 and TRBJ1-4; TRBD1 matches at 9 bases. J gave up 8 bases and V 6 bases, and 7 bases lay outside the gene matches. Germline V gene data show CDR1 as SGHTA and CDR2 as FQGNSA. This CDR3 contains 14 residues. The CDR3 DNA follows: TGTGCCAGCAGTAGAGACAGGGGGATAGAAAAACTGTTTTTT. Its protein is CASSRDRGIEKLFF. The full variable domain, its missing parts supplied by reference TRBV7-2 and TRBJ1-4, is GAGVSQSPSNKVTEKGKDVELRCDPISGHTALYWYRQSLGQGLEFLIYFQGNSAPDKSGLPSDRFSAERTGGSVSTLTIQRTQQEDSAVYLCASSRDRGIEKLFFGSGTQLSVL.

The V call is TRBV27, the J call TRBJ2-2, with 9 nucleotides matching TRBD2. The CDR3 extends over 20 amino acids. Germline trimming cut 5 bases from V and 0 bases from J; bases unmatched to any gene: 16. From germline, CDR1 is MNHEY and CDR2 SMNVEV (reference sequence). The CDR3 DNA reads as TGTGCCAGCAGTCTGCTCACCCCTAGGCGGGGGGGCGCGAACACCGGGGAGCTGTTTTTT. It codes for CASSLLTPRRGGANTGELFF.

The chain combines TRBV7-2 with TRBJ2-5; 10 bases line up with TRBD1. CDR3 length: 14 amino acids. V dropped 5 bases and J dropped 4; count of bases not matched to a gene: 4. Per the germline V gene, CDR1 is SGHTA and CDR2 is FQGNSA. The CDR3 protein is CASSRQGAGETQYF. CDR3 DNA sequence: TGTGCCAGCAGCCGACAGGGGGCAGGAGAGACCCAGTACTTC.

About this clone itself: A junction boundary mismatches the germline segment, possibly from a read error. The chain uses TRBV30 and TRBJ1-1; a possible D gene is TRBD1 (6 bases). Germline assignment: CDR1 GTSNPN and CDR2 SVGIG (reference sequence). The CDR3 loop spans 16 amino acids. The DNA of the CDR3 is TGTGCCTGGAAGGGGGTTCAGGGGTTGGTGAACCCTGAAGCTTTCTTT. Residues: CAWKGVQGLVNPEAFF.

The genes are TRBV9 and TRBJ2-1; perhaps TRBD2 as D (6 bases). Trimming took 4 bases from V and 12 from J, leaving 20 bases between them. The CDR3 consists of 14 residues. Germline V lookup: CDR1 SGDLS, CDR2 YYNGEE. Written as DNA, the CDR3 is TGTGCCAGCAGCACACTAGAAGGGGCGGGACTGCAGTTCTTC. This encodes CASSTLEGAGLQFF.

This clone has a handful of counts. The chain uses TRBV2 and TRBJ1-5; D gene uncertain. The CDR3 extends over 14 amino acids. Germline V gene lookup returns CDR1 SNHLY and CDR2 FYNNEI. Trimming took off 2 bases at V and 6 bases at J, with 11 bases between the two ends. CDR3 nucleotide sequence: TGTGCCAGCAGTGAACGGGGAGAAAGTCAGCCCCAGCATTTT. Its translation: CASSERGESQPQHF.

The rearrangement joins TRBV10-3 to TRBJ2-1; TRBD2 aligns across 8 bases. V was pared by 4 bases and J by 7 bases, with 12 bases of the junction left unmatched. The length of the CDR3 is 16 residues. In germline, CDR1 is ENHRY, CDR2 SYGVKD. The chain's CDR3 is CAISVLSGRGSNEQFF. The CDR3 DNA reads TGTGCCATCAGTGTACTGAGCGGGAGAGGTTCTAATGAGCAGTTCTTC.